Listed below are T cell receptor beta chains from one sample, sequenced in a study of OX40 agonist ivuxolimab in advanced cancers. Some clones are missing from TCRdb's copy, which holds only in-frame ones; the method was immunoSEQ multiplex PCR. The table records over 35,000 clones, around 84% of them present only once. Specimen: CD4+ or CD8+ T cells sorted from blood, collected in a trial of the OX40 agonist ivuxolimab. These receptors all stem from an adult with an advanced solid tumor such as melanoma, head and neck, liver or kidney cancer. The conserved cysteine and the conserved F or W are not part of the CDR3 here. Clone size is given for some rows only: seen once, a few or many times, or a class if the clone is expanded.

cdr3_length	v_call	j_call	clone_size	cdr3_aa
11	TRBV11-3	TRBJ1-1	.	ASSPRLNTEAF
12	TRBV6-6	TRBJ1-2	.	ASSPGTESHGYT
12	TRBV9	TRBJ2-3	.	ASSRDTATDTQY
12	TRBV6-5	TRBJ2-5	.	ASSYGTNQETQY
10	TRBV27	TRBJ1-2	.	ASSLSGYGYT
13	TRBV28	TRBJ2-6	.	ASSLHAAGANVLT
9	TRBV28	TRBJ1-5	.	ASSLNQPQH
11	TRBV6-5	TRBJ1-2	.	ASMGGESYGYT
13	TRBV4-3	TRBJ1-5	large	ASSQIWRWNQPQH
10	TRBV5-4	TRBJ2-1	.	ASSGGNNEQF
11	TRBV5-6	TRBJ1-2	.	ASSLRDTYGYT
12	TRBV4-3	TRBJ2-7	.	ASSQGLAGYEQY